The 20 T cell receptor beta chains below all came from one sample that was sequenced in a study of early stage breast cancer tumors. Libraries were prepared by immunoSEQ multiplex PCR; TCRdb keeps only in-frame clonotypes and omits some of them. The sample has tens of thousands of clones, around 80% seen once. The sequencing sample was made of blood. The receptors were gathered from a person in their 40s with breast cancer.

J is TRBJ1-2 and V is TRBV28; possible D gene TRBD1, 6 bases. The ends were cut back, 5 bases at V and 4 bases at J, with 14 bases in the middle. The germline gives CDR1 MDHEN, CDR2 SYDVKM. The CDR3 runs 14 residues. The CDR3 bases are TGTGCCAGCAGTGGAACAGGGACGATCTATGGCTACACCTTC. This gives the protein CASSGTGTIYGYTF.

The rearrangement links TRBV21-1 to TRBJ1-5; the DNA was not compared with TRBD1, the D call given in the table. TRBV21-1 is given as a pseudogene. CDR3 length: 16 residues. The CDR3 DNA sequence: TGTGCCAGCAGCAAAAACGAGACAGGGTGCAATCAGCCCCAGCATTTT. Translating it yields CASSKNETGCNQPQHF.

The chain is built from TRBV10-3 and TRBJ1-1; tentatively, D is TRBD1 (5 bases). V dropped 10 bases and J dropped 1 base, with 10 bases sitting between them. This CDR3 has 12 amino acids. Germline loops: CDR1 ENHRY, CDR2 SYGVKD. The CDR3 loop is CASGAANTEAFF. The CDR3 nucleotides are TGTGCCAGTGGGGCGGCGAACACTGAAGCTTTCTTT.

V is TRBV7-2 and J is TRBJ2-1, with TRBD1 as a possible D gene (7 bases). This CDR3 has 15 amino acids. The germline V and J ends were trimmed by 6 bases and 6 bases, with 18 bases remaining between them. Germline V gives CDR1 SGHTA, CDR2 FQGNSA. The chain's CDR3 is CASRPGGRDSNEQFF. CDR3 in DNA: TGTGCCAGCAGACCAGGTGGGCGGGACAGCAATGAGCAGTTCTTC.

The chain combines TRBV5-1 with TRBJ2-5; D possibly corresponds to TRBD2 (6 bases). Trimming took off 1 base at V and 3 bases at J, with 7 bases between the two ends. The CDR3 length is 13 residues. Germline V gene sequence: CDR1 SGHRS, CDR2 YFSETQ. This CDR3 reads CASSLTGEETQYF. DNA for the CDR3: TGCGCCAGCAGCTTGACGGGGGAAGAGACCCAGTACTTC.

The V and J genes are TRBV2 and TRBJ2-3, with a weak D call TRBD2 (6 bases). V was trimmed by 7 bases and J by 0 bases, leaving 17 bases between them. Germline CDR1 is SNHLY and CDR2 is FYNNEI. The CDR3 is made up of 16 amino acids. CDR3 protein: CASIPEWEASTDTQYF. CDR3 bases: TGTGCCAGCATCCCCGAGTGGGAGGCTAGCACAGATACGCAGTATTTT.

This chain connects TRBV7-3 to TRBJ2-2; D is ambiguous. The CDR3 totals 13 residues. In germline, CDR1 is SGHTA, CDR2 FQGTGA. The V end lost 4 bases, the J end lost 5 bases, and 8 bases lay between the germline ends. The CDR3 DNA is TGTGCCAGCAGCTCCCAACTTACCGGGGAGCTGTTTTTT. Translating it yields CASSSQLTGELFF.

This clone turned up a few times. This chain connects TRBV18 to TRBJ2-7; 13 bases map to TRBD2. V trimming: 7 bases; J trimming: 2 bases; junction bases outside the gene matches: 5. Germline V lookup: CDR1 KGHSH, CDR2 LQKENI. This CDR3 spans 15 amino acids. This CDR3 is CASLTGTSGTYEQYF. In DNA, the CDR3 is TGTGCCAGCTTGACCGGGACTAGCGGGACCTACGAGCAGTACTTC.

CDR3 protein: CASSPGGGNTIYF. Here the CDR3 DNA reads TGTGCCAGCAGTCCAGGAGGTGGAAACACCATATATTTT. V gene TRBV27 combines with J gene TRBJ1-3, with unresolved D. The V end lost 5 bases, the J end lost 3 bases, and 8 bases lay between the germline ends. The CDR3 length is 13 residues. Per germline, CDR1 MNHEY and CDR2 SMNVEV (reference sequence).

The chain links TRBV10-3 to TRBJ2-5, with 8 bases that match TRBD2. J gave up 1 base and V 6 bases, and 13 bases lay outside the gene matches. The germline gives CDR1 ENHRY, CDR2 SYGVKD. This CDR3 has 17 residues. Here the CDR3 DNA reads TGTGCCATCAGACCGGGGGCTGGTAGCGGGGTCCAAGAGACCCAGTACTTC. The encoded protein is CAIRPGAGSGVQETQYF.

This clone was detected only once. CDR3 nucleotide sequence: TGTGCCAGTAGTATTAAGGCGGGCCTTTTTTACGAGCAGTACTTC. Protein product: CASSIKAGLFYEQYF. The chain employs TRBV19 and TRBJ2-7, with D possibly being TRBD2 (5 bases). Trimming removed 3 bases from V and 4 bases from J, with 16 bases in between. The CDR3 contains 15 residues. Per the germline V gene, CDR1 is LNHDA and CDR2 is SQIVND (reference sequence).

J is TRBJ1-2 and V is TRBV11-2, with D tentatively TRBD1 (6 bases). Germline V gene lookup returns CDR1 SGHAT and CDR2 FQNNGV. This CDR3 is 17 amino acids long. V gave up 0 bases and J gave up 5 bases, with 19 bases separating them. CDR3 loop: CASSLEVSGRGAYGYTF. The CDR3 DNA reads TGTGCCAGCAGCTTAGAGGTCTCAGGGAGGGGGGCTTATGGCTACACCTTC. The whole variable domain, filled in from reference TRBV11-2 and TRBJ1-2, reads EAGVAQSPRYKIIEKRQSVAFWCNPISGHATLYWYQQILGQGPKLLIQFQNNGVVDDSQLPKDRFSAERLKGVDSTLKIQPAKLEDSAVYLCASSLEVSGRGAYGYTFGSGTRLTVV.

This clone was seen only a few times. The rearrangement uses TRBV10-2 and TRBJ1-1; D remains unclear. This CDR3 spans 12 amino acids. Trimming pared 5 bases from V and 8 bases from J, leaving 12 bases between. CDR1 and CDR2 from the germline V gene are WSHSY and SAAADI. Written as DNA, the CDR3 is TGCGCCAGCAGTACCCCAAGCTCCGAAGCTTTCTTT. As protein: CASSTPSSEAFF.

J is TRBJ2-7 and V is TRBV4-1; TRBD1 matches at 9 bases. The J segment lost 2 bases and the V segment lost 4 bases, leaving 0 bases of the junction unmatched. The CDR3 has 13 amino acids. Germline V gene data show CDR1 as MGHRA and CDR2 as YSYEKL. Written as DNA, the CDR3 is TGCGCCAGCAGCCGGGACAGGGCCTACGAGCAGTACTTC. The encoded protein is CASSRDRAYEQYF.

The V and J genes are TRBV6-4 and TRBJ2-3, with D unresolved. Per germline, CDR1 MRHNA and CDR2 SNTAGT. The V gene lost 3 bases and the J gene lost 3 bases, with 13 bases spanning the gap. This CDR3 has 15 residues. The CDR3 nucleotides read TGTGCCAGCAGTGAATCGAAGGGATCGACAGATACGCAGTATTTT. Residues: CASSESKGSTDTQYF.

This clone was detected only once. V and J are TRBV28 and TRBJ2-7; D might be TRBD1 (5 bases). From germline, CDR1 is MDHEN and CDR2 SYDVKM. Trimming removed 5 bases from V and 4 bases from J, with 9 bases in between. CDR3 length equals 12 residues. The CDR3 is CASSRTIYEQYF. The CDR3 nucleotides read TGTGCCAGCAGTAGGACAATTTACGAGCAGTACTTC.

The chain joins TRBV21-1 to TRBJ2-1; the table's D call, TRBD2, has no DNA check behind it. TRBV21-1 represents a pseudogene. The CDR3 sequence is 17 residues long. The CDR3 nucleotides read TGTGCCAGCAGCTACGGGACTAGCGGGAGGGCCTACAATGAGCAGTTCTTC. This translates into CASSYGTSGRAYNEQFF.

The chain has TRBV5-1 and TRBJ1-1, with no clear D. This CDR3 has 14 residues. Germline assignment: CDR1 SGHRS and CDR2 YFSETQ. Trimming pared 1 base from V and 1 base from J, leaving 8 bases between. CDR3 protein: CASSLLQPNTEAFF. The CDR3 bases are TGCGCCAGCAGCTTGTTACAGCCGAACACTGAAGCTTTCTTT.

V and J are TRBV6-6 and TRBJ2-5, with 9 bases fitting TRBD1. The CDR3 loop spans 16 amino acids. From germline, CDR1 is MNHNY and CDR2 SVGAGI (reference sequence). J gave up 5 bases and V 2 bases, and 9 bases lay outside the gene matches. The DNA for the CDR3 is TGTGCCAGCAGTTACCGGACAGGGGCCGGTGGGGAGACCCAGTACTTC. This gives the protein CASSYRTGAGGETQYF.

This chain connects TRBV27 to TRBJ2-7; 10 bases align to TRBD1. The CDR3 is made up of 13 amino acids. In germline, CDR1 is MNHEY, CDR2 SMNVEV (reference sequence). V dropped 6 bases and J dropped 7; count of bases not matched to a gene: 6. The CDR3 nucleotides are TGTGCCAGCAGACGACAGGGGGCTTGGGAGCAGTACTTC. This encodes CASRRQGAWEQYF.